The 5 T cell receptor beta chains below were found in one sample sequenced in a study of OX40 agonist ivuxolimab in advanced cancers. Repertoires were generated with immunoSEQ multiplex PCR, while TCRdb's copy carries only in-frame clones and drops some. The sample shows 60,000 to 85,000 clones, approximately 82% of them seen only once. The sample here was CD4+ or CD8+ T cells sorted from blood, taken in a trial of the OX40 agonist ivuxolimab. These receptors came from an adult with an advanced solid tumor such as melanoma, head and neck, liver or kidney cancer.

The chain is built from TRBV28 and TRBJ2-7; tentatively, D is TRBD2 (6 bases). V was cut by 8 bases and J by 6 bases, with 11 bases left in between. The CDR3 consists of 11 residues. Germline V lookup: CDR1 MDHEN, CDR2 SYDVKM. DNA for the CDR3: TGTGCCAGCGGAGGACTACGCGAGCAGTACTTC. It yields the protein CASGGLREQYF.

This sequence joins TRBV4-2 and TRBJ1-1; D perhaps matches TRBD1 (5 bases). There are 16 residues in the CDR3. Germline values: CDR1 LGHNA, CDR2 YNFKEQ. With 1 base removed from V and 6 bases from J, the gap between germline ends came to 18 bases. CDR3 DNA: TGTGCCAGCAGCCAAGGACGGTGGGGGGGATTCGCTGAAGCTTTCTTT. It translates to CASSQGRWGGFAEAFF.

This clone was seen only a few times. This chain links TRBV9 with TRBJ1-2; TRBD1 is a possible D gene (5 bases). Trimming cost V 4 bases and J 2 bases, with 12 bases left between them. Germline CDR1 reads SGDLS; CDR2 reads YYNGEE. This CDR3 comprises 14 residues. The CDR3 DNA follows: TGTGCCAGCAGCCTCACGGGGCTAAACTATGGCTACACCTTC. It translates to CASSLTGLNYGYTF.

The chain combines TRBV9 with TRBJ2-1, with a weak D call TRBD1 (6 bases). The CDR3 runs 14 residues. V dropped 3 bases and J dropped 6 bases, with 13 bases sitting between them. Germline V CDR1 and CDR2: SGDLS, YYNGEE. The CDR3 reads CASSAVQGTNEQFF. CDR3 nucleotide sequence: TGTGCCAGCAGCGCCGTTCAGGGGACCAATGAGCAGTTCTTC.

The rearrangement joins TRBV5-1 to TRBJ1-5; no clear D gene. CDR3 length: 13 amino acids. Per the germline V gene, CDR1 is SGHRS and CDR2 is YFSETQ. V was clipped by 2 bases and J by 5 bases, with 8 bases between them. In DNA, the CDR3 is TGCGCCAGCAGCTTAAATCCTCATCAGCCCCAGCATTTT. As protein: CASSLNPHQPQHF.